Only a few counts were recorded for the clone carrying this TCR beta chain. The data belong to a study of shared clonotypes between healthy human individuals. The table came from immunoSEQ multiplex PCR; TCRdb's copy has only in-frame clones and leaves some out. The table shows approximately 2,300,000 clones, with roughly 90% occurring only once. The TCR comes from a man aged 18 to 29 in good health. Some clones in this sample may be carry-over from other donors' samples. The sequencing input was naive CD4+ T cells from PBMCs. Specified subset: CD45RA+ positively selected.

CDR3 nucleotides: TGTGCCAGCAGCTTATATGGCAACCCTGAAGCTTTCTTT. It codes for CASSLYGNPEAFF. V usage is TRBV7-9 and J usage is TRBJ1-1; D unclear. Germline V lookup: CDR1 SEHNR, CDR2 FQNEAQ (reference sequence). Trimming removed 2 bases at V and 6 bases at J, with 10 bases between. This CDR3 comprises 13 residues.